This T cell receptor beta chain was recovered during a study of identical twins. Study findings and constraints: Fewer insertions characterized abundant cord blood beta clonotypes, whereas memory repertoires showed none. One should note that invariant MAIT and iNKT cells could partly confound zero-insertion analyses.

Trimming took 8 bases from V and 4 from J; bases not matched to a gene: 7. The CDR3 is 15 amino acids. CDR1 is LNHDA and CDR2 is SQIVND in the germline V gene (reference sequence). In regard to this clonotype: As yet, its antigen is unknown.

TCRdb reprocessed the 5' RACE reads with MiXCR, giving one entry per CDR3 protein. The sample has hundreds of thousands of distinct CDR3 sequences; approximately 25% are singletons. A further study also used this sample, focusing on T cells expressing NK-cell markers. This second report adds: The study drew TCR beta repertoires from sorted CD3+CD56+NKG2C+, CD3+CD56+NKG2C- and CD3+CD56-NKG2C+ T cells. Among the experiments, several used an anti-gamma-delta TCR antibody to restrict sorting to alpha-beta TCR T cells.

Sample: CD4+ T cells sorted from blood. The sequence was obtained from a young woman in good health. The chain joins TRBV19 to TRBJ2-1; 11 bases are a match to TRBD2. CDR3 sequence (DNA): TGTGCCAGTGCTGAGGGACTAGCGGAGTACAATGAGCAGTTCTTC. It codes for CASAEGLAEYNEQFF.